This T cell receptor (beta chain) stems from a study of blood T cell repertoires in COVID-19. On the study more broadly: From the United States, Italy and Spain came samples of acute and convalescent COVID-19. The analysed material was cDNA or gDNA that came from T cells, B-cell-depleted T cells, or PBMCs.

Germline V lookup: CDR1 SNHLY, CDR2 FYNNEI. CDR3 length: 16 amino acids. J was trimmed by 6 bases and V by 6 bases; bases with no gene match: 13. Per the authors' pipeline: The assay estimated nucleated cells by amplifying reference gene primers. The table came from immunoSEQ multiplex PCR; TCRdb's copy has only in-frame clones and leaves some out. That table is the source of V, J and clone size, and D and trimming were worked out from the DNA. The table lists nearly 200,000 clones, roughly 80% of them singletons. Sample: peripheral blood. This chain joins TRBV2 and TRBJ1-5; 8 positions agree with TRBD1. The TCR originated in a human donor in a cohort sampled during active COVID-19. As DNA, the CDR3 is TGTGCCAGCAGGGACAGGGAGGGAGAGTCGGGTCAGCCCCAGCATTTT. It specifies CASRDREGESGQPQHF.